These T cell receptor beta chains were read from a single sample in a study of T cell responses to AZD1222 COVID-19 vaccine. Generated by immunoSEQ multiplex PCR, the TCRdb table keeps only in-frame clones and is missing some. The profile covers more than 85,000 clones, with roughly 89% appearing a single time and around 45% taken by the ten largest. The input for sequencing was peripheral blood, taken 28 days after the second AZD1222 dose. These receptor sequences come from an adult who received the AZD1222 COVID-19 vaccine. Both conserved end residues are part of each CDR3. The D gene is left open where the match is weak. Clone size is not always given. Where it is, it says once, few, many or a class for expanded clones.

CDR3 protein: CATSSAGTSGFHEQYF; CDR3 DNA: TGTGCCACCAGCAGCGCCGGGACTAGCGGGTTCCACGAGCAGTACTTC; J gene: TRBJ2-7; D gene: TRBD2; V gene: TRBV15; clone size: once
CDR3 protein: CASSLSDGSTDTQYF; CDR3 DNA: TGTGCCAGCAGTTTATCAGACGGGAGCACAGATACGCAGTATTTT; J gene: TRBJ2-3; D gene: NA; V gene: TRBV27; clone size: once
CDR3 protein: CASRARGSVNYGYTF; CDR3 DNA: TGTGCCAGCAGGGCCCGAGGCAGCGTTAACTATGGCTACACCTTC; J gene: TRBJ1-2; D gene: NA; V gene: TRBV6-5; clone size: NA
CDR3 protein: CASSGDFTAPGF; CDR3 DNA: TGTGCCAGCAGTGGGGACTTTACAGCTCCCGGGTTT; J gene: TRBJ2-3; D gene: NA; V gene: TRBV25-1; clone size: NA
CDR3 protein: CASSSLGGRQNYGYTF; CDR3 DNA: TGTGCCAGCAGCTCTCTAGGGGGACGGCAGAACTATGGCTACACCTTC; J gene: TRBJ1-2; D gene: NA; V gene: TRBV5-8; clone size: NA
CDR3 protein: CASSEGGIYGYTF; CDR3 DNA: TGTGCCAGCAGCGAAGGGGGGATCTATGGCTACACCTTC; J gene: TRBJ1-2; D gene: NA; V gene: TRBV2; clone size: NA
CDR3 protein: CASSLETGLFTEAFF; CDR3 DNA: TGTGCCAGCAGCTTGGAGACAGGGCTGTTCACTGAAGCTTTCTTT; J gene: TRBJ1-1; D gene: TRBD1; V gene: TRBV5-5; clone size: NA
CDR3 protein: CASSLGREPEAFF; CDR3 DNA: TGTGCCAGCAGTTTGGGGAGGGAGCCTGAAGCTTTCTTT; J gene: TRBJ1-1; D gene: NA; V gene: TRBV28; clone size: NA
CDR3 protein: CATSFGRWGTEAFF; CDR3 DNA: TGTGCCACCTCGTTTGGACGGTGGGGGACTGAAGCTTTCTTT; J gene: TRBJ1-1; D gene: NA; V gene: TRBV6-5; clone size: NA
CDR3 protein: CASSSSRLPYEQYF; CDR3 DNA: TGTGCCAGCAGCTCCTCGCGGCTACCCTACGAGCAGTACTTC; J gene: TRBJ2-7; D gene: NA; V gene: TRBV7-8; clone size: NA
CDR3 protein: CASSPGVQETQYF; CDR3 DNA: TGTGCCAGCTCACCCGGGGTACAAGAGACCCAGTACTTC; J gene: TRBJ2-5; D gene: NA; V gene: TRBV18; clone size: NA
CDR3 protein: CAWRGTVGNTIYF; CDR3 DNA: TGTGCCTGGAGGGGGACAGTCGGAAACACCATATATTTT; J gene: TRBJ1-3; D gene: TRBD1; V gene: TRBV30; clone size: NA
CDR3 protein: CASSLDQQVYNEQFF; CDR3 DNA: TGTGCCAGCTCACTAGACCAGCAGGTCTACAATGAGCAGTTCTTC; J gene: TRBJ2-1; D gene: NA; V gene: TRBV18; clone size: NA
CDR3 protein: CASSRGLAGANEQFF; CDR3 DNA: TGTGCCAGCAGTCGCGGACTAGCGGGAGCGAATGAGCAGTTCTTC; J gene: TRBJ2-1; D gene: TRBD2; V gene: TRBV28; clone size: NA
CDR3 protein: CASSGDNSNQPQHF; CDR3 DNA: TGTGCCAGCAGTGGGGACAATAGCAATCAGCCCCAGCATTTT; J gene: TRBJ1-5; D gene: NA; V gene: TRBV2; clone size: NA
CDR3 protein: CASSQGASTNTEAFF; CDR3 DNA: TGTGCCAGCAGCCAGGGGGCGTCGACGAACACTGAAGCTTTCTTT; J gene: TRBJ1-1; D gene: TRBD1; V gene: TRBV7-9; clone size: NA
CDR3 protein: CASGTGTGPSYEQYF; CDR3 DNA: TGTGCCAGCGGAACCGGGACAGGACCTTCCTACGAGCAGTACTTC; J gene: TRBJ2-7; D gene: NA; V gene: TRBV21-1; clone size: NA
CDR3 protein: CAISPTGSNQPQHF; CDR3 DNA: TGTGCCATCAGTCCAACAGGGAGCAATCAGCCCCAGCATTTT; J gene: TRBJ1-5; D gene: NA; V gene: TRBV10-3; clone size: NA
CDR3 protein: CASSEGGRFWSGYTF; CDR3 DNA: TGTGCCAGTTCCGAAGGGGGCAGATTCTGGAGTGGCTACACCTTC; J gene: TRBJ1-2; D gene: TRBD1; V gene: TRBV19; clone size: once
CDR3 protein: CASSTRKEQYF; CDR3 DNA: TGTGCCAGTAGTACTCGTAAGGAGCAGTACTTC; J gene: TRBJ2-7; D gene: NA; V gene: TRBV19; clone size: once
CDR3 protein: CASSVAGGPYNEQFF; CDR3 DNA: TGTGCCAGCAGCGTAGCGGGAGGCCCCTACAATGAGCAGTTCTTC; J gene: TRBJ2-1; D gene: TRBD2; V gene: TRBV9; clone size: NA
CDR3 protein: CASSFPGTYEQYF; CDR3 DNA: TGTGCCAGCAGTTTTCCGGGAACCTACGAGCAGTACTTC; J gene: TRBJ2-7; D gene: NA; V gene: TRBV5-8; clone size: NA
CDR3 protein: CASSPRWDTGELFF; CDR3 DNA: TGTGCCAGCAGTCCGAGGTGGGACACCGGGGAGCTGTTTTTT; J gene: TRBJ2-2; D gene: NA; V gene: TRBV28; clone size: NA